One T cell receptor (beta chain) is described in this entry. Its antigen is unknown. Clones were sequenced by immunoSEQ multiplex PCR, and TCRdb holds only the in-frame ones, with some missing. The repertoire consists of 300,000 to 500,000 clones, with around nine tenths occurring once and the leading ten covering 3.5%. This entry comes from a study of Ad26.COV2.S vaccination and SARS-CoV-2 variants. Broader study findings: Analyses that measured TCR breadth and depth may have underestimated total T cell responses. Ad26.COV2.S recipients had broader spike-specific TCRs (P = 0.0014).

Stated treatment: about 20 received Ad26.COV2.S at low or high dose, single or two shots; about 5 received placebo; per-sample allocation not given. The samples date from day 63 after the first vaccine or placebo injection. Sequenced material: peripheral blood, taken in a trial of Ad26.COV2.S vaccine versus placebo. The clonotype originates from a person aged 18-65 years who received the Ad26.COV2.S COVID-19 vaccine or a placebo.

As DNA, the CDR3 is TGTGCCAGCAGCTCCTTAGTTACAGGCCCCTACGAGCAGTACTTC. Residues: CASSSLVTGPYEQYF. V usage is TRBV11-2 and J usage is TRBJ2-7; tentatively, D is TRBD1 (5 bases). V was shortened by 4 bases and J by 2 bases, with 15 bases between the two germline ends. From germline, CDR1 is SGHAT and CDR2 FQNNGV. This CDR3 is built from 15 residues.